This T cell receptor beta chain appears in the sequencing data of a study of type 1 regulatory T cells. Study at large: This in vitro CD4 product, T-allo10, is enriched for Tr1 cells and alloantigen-specific.

The V gene lost 1 base and the J gene lost 5 bases, with 11 bases spanning the gap. The CDR3 totals 13 residues. Germline assignment: CDR1 GTSNPN and CDR2 SVGIG (reference sequence). The graft donor-derived T-allo10 cells reportedly recognize host alloantigens, are anergic, and suppress alloantigen-specifically. In its sample, this clonotype was seen a few times. Antigen: not known. TCRdb passed the reads through MiXCR, listing each CDR3 protein once. The profile shows about 74,000 distinct CDR3 sequences, about 62% of them singletons. This sequence was found in a human donor in good health. This chain joins TRBV30 and TRBJ1-2; D ambiguous. The sample comprised cultured T cells, either the whole culture or a sorted T cell fraction (not recorded which). The subset: Tr1-enriched cell product generated in vitro against host alloantigens. The CDR3 loop reads CAWSAGSGYGYTF. The CDR3 bases are TGTGCCTGGAGTGCTGGGTCTGGGTATGGCTACACCTTC.